Presented here are 19 T cell receptor beta chains from one specimen sequenced in a study of T cell repertoires in cytomegalovirus infection. Via MiXCR, TCRdb re-called the reads, giving one row per CDR3 protein. Among roughly 860,000 distinct CDR3 sequences listed, about 31% were seen once. Antigen specificity for these receptors is unknown. The sequencing here drew on cultured CD8+ T cells from PBMCs, taken from culture after CMV antigen stimulation. These receptors all come from a human donor in good health (CMV status not recorded). Some clones in this sample may be carry-over from other donors' samples.

A few counts support this clonotype. DNA for the CDR3: TGTGCCAGCACCGACGCGCCGGGTGTGGATGAGCAGTTCTTC. Protein sequence: CASTDAPGVDEQFF. The V and J genes are TRBV7-3 and TRBJ2-1; D not certain. The CDR3 loop spans 14 amino acids. Trimming removed 7 bases at V and 8 bases at J, with 18 bases between. Germline V lookup: CDR1 SGHTA, CDR2 FQGTGA.

This clonotype was found a few times. The V call is TRBV7-6, the J call TRBJ1-5; D remains ambiguous. CDR1 is SGHVS and CDR2 is FNYEAQ in the germline V gene. The CDR3 is made up of 17 amino acids. The V end lost 1 base, the J end lost 1 base, and 14 bases lay between the germline ends. Here the CDR3 reads CASSLGGVGPSNQPQHF. Here the CDR3 DNA reads TGTGCCAGCAGCTTAGGCGGTGTAGGCCCCAGCAATCAGCCCCAGCATTTT.

This clonotype occurred a few times. V gene TRBV3-1 combines with J gene TRBJ1-2, with TRBD1 as a possible D gene (5 bases). CDR1 LGHDT and CDR2 YNNKEL come from the germline V gene (reference sequence). V lost 1 base, J lost 8 bases, and 14 bases lay in between. The CDR3 runs 14 residues. CDR3 protein: CASSQGRGPVGYTF. CDR3 nucleotide sequence: TGTGCCAGCAGCCAAGGTCGGGGCCCGGTGGGCTACACCTTC.

This clonotype was seen just once. The chain has TRBV20-1 and TRBJ2-7, with D perhaps TRBD2 (5 bases). The CDR3 is 13 residues long. Between the trimmed V and J ends, which lost 3 bases and 3 bases, there was a span of 12 bases. CDR1 and CDR2 from the germline V gene are DFQATT and SNEGSKA (reference sequence). CDR3 protein: CSASAGDSYEQYV. CDR3 DNA sequence: TGCAGTGCTAGCGCCGGGGATAGCTACGAGCAGTACGTC.

The chain is built from TRBV6-5 and TRBJ1-6; tentative D call: TRBD1 (5 bases). The CDR3 length is 16 residues. Germline values: CDR1 MNHEY, CDR2 SVGAGI. Trimming removed 0 bases at V and 7 bases at J, with 13 bases between. For the CDR3, the DNA is TGTGCCAGCAGTTACTCAATCCAGGGTGACAATTCACCCCTCCACTTT. Amino acids: CASSYSIQGDNSPLHF.

This clonotype came up a few times. The gene calls are TRBV27 and TRBJ1-1; D is undetermined. Germline V gene data show CDR1 as MNHEY and CDR2 as SMNVEV (reference sequence). V was cut by 0 bases and J by 0 bases, with 11 bases left in between. CDR3 length: 16 amino acids. CDR3 loop: CASSLSVEMMNTEAFF. The CDR3 DNA reads as TGTGCCAGCAGTTTATCGGTGGAGATGATGAACACTGAAGCTTTCTTT.

This clonotype has only a few counts. J is TRBJ1-2 and V is TRBV12-3 or TRBV12-4; D is possibly TRBD1 (5 bases). This CDR3 spans 12 amino acids. V was clipped by 8 bases and J by 5 bases, with 12 bases between them. Written as DNA, the CDR3 is TGTGCCAGCTTTGACGAGGGGTATGGCTACACCTTC. Translated, it gives CASFDEGYGYTF.

This clonotype was seen only a few times. The chain links TRBV19 to TRBJ1-5; D call uncertain. V was trimmed by 3 bases and J by 2 bases, leaving 8 bases between them. The CDR3 has 14 amino acids. The germline CDR1 and CDR2 sequences are LNHDA and SQIVND (reference sequence). CDR3 sequence reads: CASSIGFGNQPQHF. In DNA form, the CDR3 reads TGTGCCAGTAGTATCGGGTTCGGCAATCAGCCCCAGCATTTT.

In its sample, this clonotype was seen a few times. The J gene is TRBJ1-2, the V gene TRBV6-5; possibly TRBD1 for D (6 bases). Germline lookup yields CDR1 MNHEY and CDR2 SVGAGI. The V end lost 5 bases, the J end lost 8 bases, and 18 bases lay between the germline ends. The CDR3 is 14 residues long. CDR3 sequence (DNA): TGTGCCAGCAGTACCTGGGGGGACAAAGGCGGCTACACCTTC. Translation: CASSTWGDKGGYTF.

The chain employs TRBV4-1 and TRBJ2-3, with TRBD2 identical over 8 bases. V shed 1 base and J 6 bases; nucleotides not matched to a gene: 12. CDR1 is MGHRA and CDR2 is YSYEKL in the germline V gene. The CDR3 totals 17 residues. This CDR3 is CASSQAPTAGAGDTQYF. The CDR3 DNA reads as TGCGCCAGCAGCCAAGCGCCGACAGCGGGGGCAGGGGATACGCAGTATTTT.

This clonotype was counted between two and nine times. This chain joins TRBV27 and TRBJ1-5, with D possibly being TRBD1 (5 bases). The CDR3 covers 15 residues. V was cut by 2 bases and J by 3 bases, with 11 bases left in between. The germline V gene encodes CDR1 MNHEY and CDR2 SMNVEV (reference sequence). CDR3 amino acids: CASSLRGRANQPQHF. As DNA, the CDR3 is TGTGCCAGCAGTTTAAGGGGACGGGCCAATCAGCCCCAGCATTTT.

This sequence joins TRBV24-1 and TRBJ2-3; no reliable D call. The CDR3 loop spans 19 amino acids. With 4 bases removed from V and 0 bases from J, the gap between germline ends came to 22 bases. Germline-derived CDR1 and CDR2 are KGHDR and SFDVKD. The CDR3 spells CATSDPKPNGGVSTDTQYF. The CDR3 nucleotides are TGTGCCACCAGTGACCCAAAACCGAACGGTGGAGTTAGCACAGATACGCAGTATTTT.

V and J are TRBV4-1 and TRBJ2-5, with 7 bases lining up with TRBD1. CDR1 MGHRA and CDR2 YSYEKL come from the germline V gene. The CDR3 consists of 15 residues. V shed 6 bases, J shed 4 bases, and the junction held 11 bases outside the gene matches. The CDR3 sequence is CASRGDRVRGETQYF. CDR3 in DNA: TGCGCCAGCAGAGGAGACAGGGTACGGGGAGAGACCCAGTACTTC.

The CDR3 coding sequence is TGTGCCGCCCAGGAACACTCCTACGAGCAGTACTTC. This sequence encodes CAAQEHSYEQYF. The chain carries TRBV10-3 and TRBJ2-7; D call uncertain. Trimming took off 11 bases at V and 0 bases at J, with 11 bases between the two ends. Germline values: CDR1 ENHRY, CDR2 SYGVKD. CDR3 size: 12 residues.

This clonotype turned up a few times. The chain carries TRBV7-9 and TRBJ1-6; no definite D call. CDR3 length: 17 amino acids. Germline V lookup: CDR1 SEHNR, CDR2 FQNEAQ (reference sequence). V was trimmed by 2 bases and J by 0 bases, leaving 11 bases between them. The CDR3 nucleotides read TGTGCCAGCAGCTTATCGAAGGACCTCTCCTATAATTCACCCCTCCACTTT. This encodes CASSLSKDLSYNSPLHF.

The chain joins TRBV27 to TRBJ2-1; TRBD1 matches 9 bases. Germline CDR1 reads MNHEY; CDR2 reads SMNVEV (reference sequence). With V trimmed by 3 bases and J by 6 bases, 12 bases remained unmatched. The length of the CDR3 is 17 residues. For the CDR3, the DNA is TGTGCCAGCAGTTTTTGGACAGGGGAGCATAGGGGCAATGAGCAGTTCTTC. Translation: CASSFWTGEHRGNEQFF.

This chain links TRBV2 with TRBJ2-7; 9 bases align to TRBD1. Per the germline V gene, CDR1 is SNHLY and CDR2 is FYNNEI. The CDR3 has 15 amino acids. V trimming: 4 bases; J trimming: 3 bases; junction bases outside the gene matches: 7. The CDR3 DNA reads as TGTGCCAGCAGTGTCGGACAGGGGATGGTCTACGAGCAGTACGTC. Encoded protein: CASSVGQGMVYEQYV.

This clonotype was observed a few times. The V call is TRBV7-6, the J call TRBJ1-4; maybe TRBD1 (5 bases). The V gene's germline CDR1 is SGHVS and CDR2 FNYEAQ. This CDR3 is built from 13 residues. V dropped 3 bases and J dropped 12 bases, with 14 bases sitting between them. In DNA, the CDR3 is TGTGCCAGCAGCTTTCTTGGGACGAACGAACTGTTTTTT. It specifies CASSFLGTNELFF.

This chain joins TRBV6-2 or TRBV6-3 and TRBJ2-7; D is unresolved. Trimming stripped 6 bases from V and 5 bases from J, with 14 bases between. Looked up from germline, CDR1 is MNHEY and CDR2 is SVGEGT. The CDR3 consists of 13 residues. Here the CDR3 DNA reads TGTGCCAGCAGCTACACCGGGTGGGACGAGCAGTACGTC. Translated: CASSYTGWDEQYV.